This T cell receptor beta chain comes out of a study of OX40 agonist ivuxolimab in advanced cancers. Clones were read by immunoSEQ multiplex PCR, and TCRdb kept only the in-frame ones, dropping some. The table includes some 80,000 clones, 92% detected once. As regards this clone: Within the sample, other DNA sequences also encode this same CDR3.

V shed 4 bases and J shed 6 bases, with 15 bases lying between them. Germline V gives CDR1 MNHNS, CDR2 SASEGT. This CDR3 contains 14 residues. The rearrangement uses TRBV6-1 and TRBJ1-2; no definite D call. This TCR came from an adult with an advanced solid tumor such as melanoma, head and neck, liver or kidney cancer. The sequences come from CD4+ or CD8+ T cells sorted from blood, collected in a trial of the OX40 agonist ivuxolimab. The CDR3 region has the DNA TGTGCCAGCAGTGCCCAGCCCAAGTCAGATGGCTACACCTTC. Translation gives CASSAQPKSDGYTF.